The T cell receptor beta chain described here comes from a study of human T cells and chemical hapten exposure. TCRdb re-analysed the RACE reads in MiXCR, keeping a single row per CDR3 protein. This table has fewer than 85,000 distinct CDR3 sequences, 10% to 13% appearing once. This clonotype was counted only a few times. The antigen is unknown. Study-wide points: Significantly greater numbers of large CDR3 similarity clusters came from expanded TCRs than from controls.

The time point was: patch test 2, 6 weeks after DPC sensitization. Stated treatment: therapeutic diphenylcyclopropenone sensitization with weekly scalp DPC. Germline values: CDR1 SGHTA, CDR2 FQGTGA. The CDR3 loop spans 15 amino acids. The V end lost 2 bases, the J end lost 0 bases, and 8 bases lay between the germline ends. This clonotype was sampled from a woman aged 25 to 45 with alopecia areata. Some clones in this sample may be carry-over from other donors' samples. The chain couples TRBV7-3 to TRBJ2-1, with D unclear. Sequences were derived from whole blood, sampled in connection with sensitization to the hapten diphenylcyclopropenone (DPC). In DNA form, the CDR3 reads TGTGCCAGCAGCTTATCTGGGGTCTCCTACAATGAGCAGTTCTTC. Its protein is CASSLSGVSYNEQFF. Combining the CDR3 with reference TRBV7-3 and TRBJ2-1 gives the whole variable domain GAGVSQTPSNKVTEKGKYVELRCDPISGHTALYWYRQSLGQGPEFLIYFQGTGAADDSGLPNDRFFAVRPEGSVSTLKIQRTERGDSAVYLCASSLSGVSYNEQFFGPGTRLTVL.